What follows describes a single T cell receptor (beta chain). The target antigen is unknown. Some clones are missing from TCRdb's copy, which holds only in-frame ones; the method was immunoSEQ multiplex PCR. Here the sample spans under 600,000 clones, 95% to 98% being singletons. The data originate from a study of shared clonotypes between healthy human individuals. Study results and caveats: Generation probabilities were higher for clonotypes shared across all four sorted-subset donors than for unshared ones. The small donor group covered limited genetic and exposure diversity. Generally, estimated richness proved larger in naive subsets than it did in memory subsets.

Germline V gives CDR1 MNHEY, CDR2 SMNVEV (reference sequence). This CDR3 spans 15 amino acids. V dropped 3 bases and J dropped 0 bases, with 12 bases sitting between them. Only CD45RO-negative cells positively selected for CCR7 counted as naive CD8 cells, so terminally differentiated effector memory CD45RA+ cells were excluded. The gene calls are TRBV27 and TRBJ2-7; weak D call: TRBD2 (5 bases). Material for sequencing was naive CD8+ T cells sorted from blood. This receptor was taken from a young man in good health. The CDR3 spells CASSFGAESSYEQYF. Here the CDR3 DNA reads TGTGCCAGCAGTTTCGGAGCGGAGAGCTCCTACGAGCAGTACTTC.